These 12 T cell receptor beta chains were sequenced from one sample in a study of cytomegalovirus exposure and HLA in healthy donors. The PCR was carried out with 60 Vbeta primers and 13 Jbeta primers. TCRdb's table, derived via immunoSEQ multiplex PCR, lists solely in-frame clones and lacks some. Here the sample spans over 100,000 clones, roughly 80% being singletons. Sequenced sample: PBMCs. These TCRs come from a woman aged 45-59 years in good health and CMV-seropositive.

CDR3 amino acids: CASSSHLGPYEQYF. CDR3 sequence (DNA): TGTGCCAGTAGTAGCCATCTAGGCCCTTACGAGCAGTACTTC. V and J are TRBV19 and TRBJ2-7; D not certain. The V and J ends lost 4 bases and 4 bases respectively, with 14 bases between them. The CDR3 runs to 14 residues. Germline lookup yields CDR1 LNHDA and CDR2 SQIVND (reference sequence).

This clone was counted a single time. This chain uses TRBV7-6 with TRBJ2-7; 9 bases are a match to TRBD1. The CDR3 has 12 amino acids. In germline, CDR1 is SGHVS, CDR2 FNYEAQ. The V gene end was trimmed by 4 bases and the J gene end by 6 bases; junction bases not matched to a gene: 1. The CDR3 DNA sequence: TGTGCCAGCAGCTCGACAGGGGGCGAGCAGTACTTC. Residues: CASSSTGGEQYF.

This rearrangement joins TRBV6-5 to TRBJ2-1, with 8 nucleotides matching TRBD2. After removal of 6 bases from V and 7 bases from J, the junction contained 11 bases not matched to a gene. CDR3 length equals 15 residues. Germline CDR1 is MNHEY and CDR2 is SVGAGI. This CDR3 is CASSRLTGTSNEQFF. DNA for the CDR3: TGTGCCAGCAGCCGACTTACCGGGACTAGTAATGAGCAGTTCTTC.

The chain has TRBV5-3 and TRBJ2-6; 7 bases are a match to TRBD1. TRBV5-3 is an open reading frame, and its role is uncertain. J lost 5 bases, V lost 2 bases, and 10 bases had no gene match. This CDR3 comprises 17 residues. CDR3 nucleotide sequence: TGTGCCAGAAGCTTTGGGGACAGAGGGTGTAGGGCCAACGTCCTGACTTTC. The encoded protein is CARSFGDRGCRANVLTF.

This rearrangement joins TRBV19 to TRBJ2-5, with 12 positions matching TRBD1. Trimming at V came to 11 bases and at J to 5 bases, leaving 9 bases not matched to a gene. CDR3 length: 14 residues. Looked up from germline, CDR1 is LNHDA and CDR2 is SQIVND (reference sequence). CDR3 region: CAGKGTGGFETQYF. In nucleotides, the CDR3 is TGTGCCGGAAAGGGGACAGGGGGCTTCGAGACCCAGTACTTC.

The chain carries TRBV4-2 and TRBJ2-2; 10 bases agree with TRBD1. Per germline, CDR1 LGHNA and CDR2 YNFKEQ. V shed 5 bases, J shed 5 bases, and the junction held 8 bases outside the gene matches. This CDR3 comprises 16 residues. CDR3 nucleotide sequence: TGTGCCAGCAGCTTATCGACAGGGGGCGCTACCGGGGAGCTGTTTTTT. Amino acid sequence: CASSLSTGGATGELFF.

The chain employs TRBV7-9 and TRBJ2-7; the D gene is possibly TRBD1 (6 bases). V was shortened by 3 bases and J by 3 bases, with 12 bases between the two germline ends. Germline V gene data show CDR1 as SEHNR and CDR2 as FQNEAQ (reference sequence). CDR3 size: 14 residues. The CDR3 nucleotides read TGTGCCAGCAGCTTTGGGCAGGGGTTCTACGAGCAGTACTTC. Amino acids: CASSFGQGFYEQYF. Combining the CDR3 with reference TRBV7-9 and TRBJ2-7 gives the whole variable domain DTGVSQNPRHKITKRGQNVTFRCDPISEHNRLYWYRQTLGQGPEFLTYFQNEAQLEKSRLLSDRFSAERPKGSFSTLEIQRTEQGDSAMYLCASSFGQGFYEQYFGPGTRLTVT.

V gene TRBV2 combines with J gene TRBJ2-7, with 10 bases lining up with TRBD1. The CDR3 is made up of 14 amino acids. The trim removed 6 bases at V and 3 bases at J, leaving 5 bases unmatched. From germline, CDR1 is SNHLY and CDR2 FYNNEI. The CDR3, as DNA: TGTGCCAGCAGACCCGGGACAGGGGTCTACGAGCAGTACTTC. This sequence encodes CASRPGTGVYEQYF.

The chain is built from TRBV9 and TRBJ2-7; 12 bases map to TRBD2. The V gene end was trimmed by 3 bases and the J gene end by 7 bases; junction bases not matched to a gene: 5. This CDR3 region has 14 residues. CDR1 SGDLS and CDR2 YYNGEE come from the germline V gene. The DNA for the CDR3 is TGTGCCAGCAGCGCGGAAGGACTAGCGGGGGAGCAGTACTTC. Translated: CASSAEGLAGEQYF. Using reference TRBV9 and TRBJ2-7 for the parts outside the CDR3, the full variable domain is DSGVTQTPKHLITATGQRVTLRCSPRSGDLSVYWYQQSLDQGLQFLIQYYNGEERAKGNILERFSAQQFPDLHSELNLSSLELGDSALYFCASSAEGLAGEQYFGPGTRLTVT.

This chain links TRBV9 with TRBJ1-2; D is unresolved. Trimming removed 3 bases from V and 2 bases from J, with 11 bases in between. The CDR3 has 14 amino acids. Germline CDR1 reads SGDLS; CDR2 reads YYNGEE. The CDR3 bases are TGTGCCAGCAGCGGTGGGAGTGCGAACTATGGCTACACCTTC. Translated: CASSGGSANYGYTF. Using reference TRBV9 and TRBJ1-2 for the parts outside the CDR3, the full variable domain is DSGVTQTPKHLITATGQRVTLRCSPRSGDLSVYWYQQSLDQGLQFLIQYYNGEERAKGNILERFSAQQFPDLHSELNLSSLELGDSALYFCASSGGSANYGYTFGSGTRLTVV.

The chain employs TRBV5-4 and TRBJ2-7; 9 bases are a match to TRBD2. Germline values: CDR1 SGHNT, CDR2 YYREEE (reference sequence). Unmatched junction bases numbered 9, after V lost 4 bases and J lost 4 bases. The CDR3 has 15 amino acids. The CDR3 DNA reads as TGTGCCAGCAGCCCCCGGGTAGCGGGAGAATACGAGCAGTACTTC. Its protein is CASSPRVAGEYEQYF.

V usage is TRBV28 and J usage is TRBJ2-7; D may be TRBD2 (6 bases). The V and J ends lost 2 bases and 0 bases respectively, with 11 bases between them. Germline V lookup: CDR1 MDHEN, CDR2 SYDVKM. The CDR3 sequence is 15 residues long. The CDR3 region has the DNA TGTGCCAGCAGTTTACGGCGGGATCCCTCCTACGAGCAGTACTTC. Translation: CASSLRRDPSYEQYF.